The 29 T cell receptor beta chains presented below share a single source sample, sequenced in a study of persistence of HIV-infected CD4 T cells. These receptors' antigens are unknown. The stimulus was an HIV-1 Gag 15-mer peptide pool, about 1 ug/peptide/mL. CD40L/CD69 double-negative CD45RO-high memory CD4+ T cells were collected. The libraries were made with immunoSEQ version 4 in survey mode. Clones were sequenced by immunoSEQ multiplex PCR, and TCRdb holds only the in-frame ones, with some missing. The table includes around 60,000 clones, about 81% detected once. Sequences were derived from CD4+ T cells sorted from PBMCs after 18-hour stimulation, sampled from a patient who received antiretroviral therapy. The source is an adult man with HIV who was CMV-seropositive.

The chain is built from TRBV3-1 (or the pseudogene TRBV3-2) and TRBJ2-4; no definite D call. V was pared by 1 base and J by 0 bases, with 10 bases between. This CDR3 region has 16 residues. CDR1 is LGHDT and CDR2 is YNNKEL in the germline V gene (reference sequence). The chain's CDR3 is CASSQAYRQAKNIQYF. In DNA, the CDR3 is TGTGCCAGCAGCCAAGCATACCGCCAAGCCAAAAACATTCAGTACTTC.

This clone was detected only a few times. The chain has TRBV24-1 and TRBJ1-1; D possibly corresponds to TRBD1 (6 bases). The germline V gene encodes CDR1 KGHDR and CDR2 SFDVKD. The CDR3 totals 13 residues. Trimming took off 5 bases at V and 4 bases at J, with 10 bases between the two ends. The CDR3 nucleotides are TGTGCCACCAGTGTGGGGGCTACCACTGAAGCTTTCTTT. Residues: CATSVGATTEAFF.

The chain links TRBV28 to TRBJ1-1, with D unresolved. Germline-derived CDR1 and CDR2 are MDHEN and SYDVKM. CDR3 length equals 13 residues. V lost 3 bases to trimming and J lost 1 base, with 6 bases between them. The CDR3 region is CASSFAPNTEAFF. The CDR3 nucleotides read TGTGCCAGCAGTTTTGCCCCGAACACTGAAGCTTTCTTT.

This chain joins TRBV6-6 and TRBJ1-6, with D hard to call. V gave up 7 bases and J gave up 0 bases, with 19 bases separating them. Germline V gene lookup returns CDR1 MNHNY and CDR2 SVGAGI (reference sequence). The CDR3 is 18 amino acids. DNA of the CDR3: TGTGCCAGCACTCGACTAGGACGGTTCAGCTCCTATAATTCACCCCTCCACTTT. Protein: CASTRLGRFSSYNSPLHF.

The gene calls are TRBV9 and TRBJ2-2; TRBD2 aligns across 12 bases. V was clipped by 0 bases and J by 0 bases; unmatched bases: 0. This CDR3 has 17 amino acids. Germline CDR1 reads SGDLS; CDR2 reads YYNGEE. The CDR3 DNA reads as TGTGCCAGCAGCGTAGCTAGCGGGGGGGCGAACACCGGGGAGCTGTTTTTT. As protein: CASSVASGGANTGELFF.

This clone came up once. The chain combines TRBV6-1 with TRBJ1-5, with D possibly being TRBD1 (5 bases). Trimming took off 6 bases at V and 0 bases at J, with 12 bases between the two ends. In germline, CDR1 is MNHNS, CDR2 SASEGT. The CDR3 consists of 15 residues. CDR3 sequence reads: CASRYDSYSNQPQHF. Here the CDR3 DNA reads TGTGCCAGCAGGTACGACAGTTATAGCAATCAGCCCCAGCATTTT.

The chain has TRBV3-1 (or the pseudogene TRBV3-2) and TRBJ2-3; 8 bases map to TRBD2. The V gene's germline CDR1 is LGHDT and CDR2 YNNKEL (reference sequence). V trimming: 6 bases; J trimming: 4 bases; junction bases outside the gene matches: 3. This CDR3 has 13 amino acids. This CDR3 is CASRDSGADTQYF. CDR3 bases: TGTGCCAGCAGGGATAGCGGGGCAGATACGCAGTATTTT.

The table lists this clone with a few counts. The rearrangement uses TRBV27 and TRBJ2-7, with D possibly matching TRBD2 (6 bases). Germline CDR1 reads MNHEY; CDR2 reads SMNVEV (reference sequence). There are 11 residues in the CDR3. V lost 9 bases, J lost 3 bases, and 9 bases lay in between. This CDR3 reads CASRAGYEQYF. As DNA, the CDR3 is TGTGCCAGTAGAGCGGGCTACGAGCAGTACTTC.

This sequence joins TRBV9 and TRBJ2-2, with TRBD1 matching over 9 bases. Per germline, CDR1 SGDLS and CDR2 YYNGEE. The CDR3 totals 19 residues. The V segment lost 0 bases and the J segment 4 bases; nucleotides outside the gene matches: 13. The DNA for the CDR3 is TGTGCCAGCAGCGTAGTACTCCCAAGCACAGGGGGCTCCACCGGGGAGCTGTTTTTT. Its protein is CASSVVLPSTGGSTGELFF.

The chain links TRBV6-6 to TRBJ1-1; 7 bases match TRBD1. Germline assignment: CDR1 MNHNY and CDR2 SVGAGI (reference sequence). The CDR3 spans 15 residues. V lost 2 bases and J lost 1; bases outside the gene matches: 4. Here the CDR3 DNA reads TGTGCCAGCAGTTACAAACAGGGGAAGAACACTGAAGCTTTCTTT. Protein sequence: CASSYKQGKNTEAFF.

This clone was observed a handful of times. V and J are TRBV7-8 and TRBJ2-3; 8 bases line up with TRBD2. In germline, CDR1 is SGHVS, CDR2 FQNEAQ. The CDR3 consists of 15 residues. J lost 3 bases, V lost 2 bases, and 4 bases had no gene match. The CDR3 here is CASSLSGGSTDTQYF. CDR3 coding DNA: TGTGCCAGCAGCTTAAGCGGGGGATCGACAGATACGCAGTATTTT.

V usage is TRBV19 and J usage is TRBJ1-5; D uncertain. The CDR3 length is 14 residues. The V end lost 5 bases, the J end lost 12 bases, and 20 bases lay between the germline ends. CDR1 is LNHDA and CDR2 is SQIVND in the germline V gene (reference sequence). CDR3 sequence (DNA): TGTGCCAGTAGTGTACCGGGCCTCTACTCCCGCCAGCATTTT. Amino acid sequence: CASSVPGLYSRQHF.

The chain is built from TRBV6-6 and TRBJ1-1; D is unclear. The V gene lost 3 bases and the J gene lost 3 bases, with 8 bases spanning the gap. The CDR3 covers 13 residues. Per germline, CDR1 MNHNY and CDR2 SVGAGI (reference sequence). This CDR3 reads CASSYWADTEAFF. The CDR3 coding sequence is TGTGCCAGCAGTTATTGGGCGGACACTGAAGCTTTCTTT.

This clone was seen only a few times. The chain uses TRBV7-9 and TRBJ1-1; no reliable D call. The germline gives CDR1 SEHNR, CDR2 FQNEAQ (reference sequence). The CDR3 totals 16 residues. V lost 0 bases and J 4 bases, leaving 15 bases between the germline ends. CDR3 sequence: CASSLARAGTGTEAFF. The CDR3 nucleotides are TGTGCCAGCAGCTTAGCTCGCGCCGGAACGGGCACTGAAGCTTTCTTT.

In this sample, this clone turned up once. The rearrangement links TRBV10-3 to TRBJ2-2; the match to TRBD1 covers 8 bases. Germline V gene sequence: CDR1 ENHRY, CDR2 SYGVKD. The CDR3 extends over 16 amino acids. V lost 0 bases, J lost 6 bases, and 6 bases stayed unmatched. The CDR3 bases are TGTGCCATCAGTGAGTCCCCAGGGGGCACGTCCGGGGAGCTGTTTTTT. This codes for CAISESPGGTSGELFF.

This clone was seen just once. The CDR3 here is CASSPGLNSPLHF. The CDR3 coding sequence is TGTGCCAGTAGTCCCGGACTGAATTCACCCCTCCACTTT. The genes are TRBV19 and TRBJ1-6, with D hard to call. This CDR3 has 13 residues. CDR1 and CDR2 from the germline V gene are LNHDA and SQIVND (reference sequence). Trimming removed 5 bases at V and 7 bases at J, with 9 bases between.

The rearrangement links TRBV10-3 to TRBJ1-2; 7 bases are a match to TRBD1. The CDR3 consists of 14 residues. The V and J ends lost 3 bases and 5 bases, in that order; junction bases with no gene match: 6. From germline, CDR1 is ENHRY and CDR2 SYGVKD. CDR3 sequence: CAISDKQGSYGYTF. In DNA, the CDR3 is TGTGCCATCAGTGATAAACAGGGGAGTTATGGCTACACCTTC.

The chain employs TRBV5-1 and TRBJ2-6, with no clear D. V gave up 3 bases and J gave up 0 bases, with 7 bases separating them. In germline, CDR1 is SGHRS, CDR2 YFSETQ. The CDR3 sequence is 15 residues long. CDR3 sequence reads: CASSSYTSGANVLTF. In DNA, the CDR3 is TGCGCCAGCAGCTCATATACCTCTGGGGCCAACGTCCTGACTTTC.

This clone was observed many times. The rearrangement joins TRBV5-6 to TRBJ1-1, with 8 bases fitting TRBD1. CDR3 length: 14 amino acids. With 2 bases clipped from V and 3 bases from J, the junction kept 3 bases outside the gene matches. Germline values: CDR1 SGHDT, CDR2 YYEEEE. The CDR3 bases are TGTGCCAGCAGCTTCTTGGACAGGGACACTGAAGCTTTCTTT. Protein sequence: CASSFLDRDTEAFF.

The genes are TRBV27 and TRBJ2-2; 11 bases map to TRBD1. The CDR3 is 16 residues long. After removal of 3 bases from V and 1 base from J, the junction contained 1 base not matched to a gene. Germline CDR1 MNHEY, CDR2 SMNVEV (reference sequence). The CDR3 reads CASSFGTGGNTGELFF. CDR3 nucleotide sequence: TGTGCCAGCAGTTTCGGGACAGGGGGGAACACCGGGGAGCTGTTTTTT.

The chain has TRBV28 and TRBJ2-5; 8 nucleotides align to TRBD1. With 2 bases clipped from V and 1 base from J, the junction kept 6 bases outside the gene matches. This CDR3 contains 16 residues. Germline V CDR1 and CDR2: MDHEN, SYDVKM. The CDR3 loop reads CASSLRSRGPQETQYF. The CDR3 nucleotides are TGTGCCAGCAGTTTAAGATCCAGGGGGCCCCAAGAGACCCAGTACTTC.

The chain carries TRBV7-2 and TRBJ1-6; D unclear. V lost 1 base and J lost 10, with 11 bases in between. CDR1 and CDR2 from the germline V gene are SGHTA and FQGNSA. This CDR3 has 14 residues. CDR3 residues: CASSLGGSRSPLHF. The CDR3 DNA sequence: TGTGCCAGCAGCTTAGGGGGAAGCAGATCACCCCTCCACTTT.

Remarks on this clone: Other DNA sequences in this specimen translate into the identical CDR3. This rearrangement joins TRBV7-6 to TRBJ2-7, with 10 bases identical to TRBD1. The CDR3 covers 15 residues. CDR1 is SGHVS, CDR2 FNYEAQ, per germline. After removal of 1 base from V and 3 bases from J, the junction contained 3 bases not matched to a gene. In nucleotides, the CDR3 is TGTGCCAGCAGCTTAGACGGGGACAGGGGCTACGAGCAGTACTTC. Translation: CASSLDGDRGYEQYF.

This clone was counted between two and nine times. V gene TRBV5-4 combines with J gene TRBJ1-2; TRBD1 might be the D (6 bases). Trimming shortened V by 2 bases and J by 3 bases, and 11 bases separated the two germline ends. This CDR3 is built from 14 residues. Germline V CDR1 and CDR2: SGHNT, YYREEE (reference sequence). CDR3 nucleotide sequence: TGTGCCAGCAGCTTAACCAGGGGCTACTATGGCTACACCTTC. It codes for CASSLTRGYYGYTF.

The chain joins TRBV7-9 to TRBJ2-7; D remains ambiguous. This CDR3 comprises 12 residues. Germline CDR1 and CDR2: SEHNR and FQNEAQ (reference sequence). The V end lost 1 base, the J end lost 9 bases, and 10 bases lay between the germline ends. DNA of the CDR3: TGTGCCAGCAGCTTAGAGGTCAGAGGGCAGTACTTC. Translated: CASSLEVRGQYF.

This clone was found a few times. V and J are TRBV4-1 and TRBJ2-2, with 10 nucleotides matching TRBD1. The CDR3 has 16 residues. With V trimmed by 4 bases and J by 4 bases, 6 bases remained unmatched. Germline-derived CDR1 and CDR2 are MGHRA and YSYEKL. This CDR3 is CASSLPGQGITGELFF. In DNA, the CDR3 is TGCGCCAGCAGCCTACCGGGACAGGGGATCACCGGGGAGCTGTTTTTT.

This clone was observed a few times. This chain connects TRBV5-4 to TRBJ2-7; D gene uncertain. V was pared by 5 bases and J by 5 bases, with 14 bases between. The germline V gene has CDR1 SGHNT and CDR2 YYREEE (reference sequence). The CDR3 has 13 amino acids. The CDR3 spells CASRLTNGDEQYF. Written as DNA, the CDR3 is TGTGCCAGCAGACTGACGAATGGGGACGAGCAGTACTTC.

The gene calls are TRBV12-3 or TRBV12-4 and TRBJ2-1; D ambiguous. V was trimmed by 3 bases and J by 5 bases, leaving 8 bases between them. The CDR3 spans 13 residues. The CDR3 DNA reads TGTGCCAGCAGTTTCGCCTACAACAATGAGCAGTTCTTC. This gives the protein CASSFAYNNEQFF.

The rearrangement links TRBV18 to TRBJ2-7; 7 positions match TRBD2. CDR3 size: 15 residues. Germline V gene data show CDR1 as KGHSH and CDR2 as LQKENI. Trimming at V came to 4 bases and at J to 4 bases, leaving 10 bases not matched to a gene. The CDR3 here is CASSQETSNSYEQYF. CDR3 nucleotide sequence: TGTGCCAGCTCACAGGAGACTAGCAACTCTTACGAGCAGTACTTC.